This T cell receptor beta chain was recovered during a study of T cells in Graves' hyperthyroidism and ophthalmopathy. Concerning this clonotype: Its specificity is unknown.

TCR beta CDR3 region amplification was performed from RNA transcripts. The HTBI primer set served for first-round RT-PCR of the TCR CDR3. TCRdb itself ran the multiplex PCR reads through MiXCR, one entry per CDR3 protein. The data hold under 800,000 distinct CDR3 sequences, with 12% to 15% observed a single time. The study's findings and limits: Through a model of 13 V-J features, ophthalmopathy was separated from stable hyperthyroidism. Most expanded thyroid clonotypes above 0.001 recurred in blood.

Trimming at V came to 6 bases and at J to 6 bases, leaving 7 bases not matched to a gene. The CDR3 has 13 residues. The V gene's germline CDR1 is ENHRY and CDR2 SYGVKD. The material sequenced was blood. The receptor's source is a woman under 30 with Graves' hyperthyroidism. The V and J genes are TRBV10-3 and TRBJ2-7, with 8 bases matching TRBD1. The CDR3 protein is CAIRGTGGSEQYF. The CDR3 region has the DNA TGTGCCATCAGGGGGACAGGTGGAAGCGAGCAGTACTTC.